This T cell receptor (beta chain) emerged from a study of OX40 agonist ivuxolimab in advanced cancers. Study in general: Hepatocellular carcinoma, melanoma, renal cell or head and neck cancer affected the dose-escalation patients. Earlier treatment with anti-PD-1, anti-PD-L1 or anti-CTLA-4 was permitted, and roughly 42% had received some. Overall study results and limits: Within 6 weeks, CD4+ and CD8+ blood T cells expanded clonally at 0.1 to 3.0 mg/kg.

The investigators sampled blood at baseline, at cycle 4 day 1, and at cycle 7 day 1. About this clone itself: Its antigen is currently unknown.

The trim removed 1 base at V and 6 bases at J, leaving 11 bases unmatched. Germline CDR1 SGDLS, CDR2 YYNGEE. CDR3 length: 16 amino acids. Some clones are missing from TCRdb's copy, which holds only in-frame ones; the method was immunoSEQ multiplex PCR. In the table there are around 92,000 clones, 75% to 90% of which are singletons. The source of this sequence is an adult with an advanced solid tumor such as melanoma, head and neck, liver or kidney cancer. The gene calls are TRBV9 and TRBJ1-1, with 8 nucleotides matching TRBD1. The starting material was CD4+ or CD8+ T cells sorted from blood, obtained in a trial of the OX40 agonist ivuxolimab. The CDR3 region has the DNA TGTGCCAGCAGCGTAACCCCGACAGGGGTGAAAGCTGAAGCTTTCTTT. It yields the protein CASSVTPTGVKAEAFF.